A single sample is the source of the 26 T cell receptor beta chains below, sequenced in a study of blood T cell repertoires in COVID-19. Repertoires were generated with immunoSEQ multiplex PCR, while TCRdb's copy carries only in-frame clones and drops some. This sample has about 300,000 clones; over 80% occur once, and the top ten carry about 1.6%. Sequencing input: peripheral blood. The receptors shown here come from a woman aged 40 to 50 who had recovered from COVID-19.

This chain uses TRBV4-1 with TRBJ2-1, with TRBD2 matching over 8 bases. V lost 4 bases and J lost 0; bases outside the gene matches: 5. This CDR3 contains 16 residues. Germline-derived CDR1 and CDR2 are MGHRA and YSYEKL. For the CDR3, the DNA is TGCGCCAGCAGCCGAGTCGGGACTAGCTCCTACAATGAGCAGTTCTTC. Amino acid sequence: CASSRVGTSSYNEQFF.

The rearrangement uses TRBV19 and TRBJ2-3, with D possibly TRBD2 on 6 matching bases. CDR1 is LNHDA, CDR2 SQIVND, per germline (reference sequence). This CDR3 has 16 residues. Between the trimmed V and J ends, which lost 3 bases and 11 bases, there was a span of 24 bases. The CDR3: CASSIFSSDPAVGQYF. The CDR3 DNA follows: TGTGCCAGTAGTATTTTTTCTAGCGACCCCGCCGTGGGGCAGTATTTT.

The chain carries TRBV5-4 and TRBJ2-1, with D possibly matching TRBD1 (5 bases). The V and J ends lost 4 bases and 4 bases respectively, with 21 bases between them. Germline CDR1 reads SGHNT; CDR2 reads YYREEE (reference sequence). The CDR3 consists of 17 residues. The CDR3 DNA reads TGTGCCAGCAGCCATCCCGACAGAGGCAACTTATACAATGAGCAGTTCTTC. It specifies CASSHPDRGNLYNEQFF.

The rearrangement links TRBV9 to TRBJ2-3, with D perhaps matching TRBD1 (6 bases). The CDR3 loop spans 14 amino acids. Germline V CDR1 and CDR2: SGDLS, YYNGEE. V lost 2 bases to trimming and J lost 9 bases, with 16 bases between them. CDR3 region: CASSVEGDLGTQYF. The CDR3 DNA reads as TGTGCCAGCAGCGTCGAGGGGGATCTAGGAACGCAGTATTTT.

The chain is built from TRBV6-2 or TRBV6-3 and TRBJ2-7, with 7 nucleotides matching TRBD1. Germline lookup yields CDR1 MNHEY and CDR2 SVGEGT. With V trimmed by 5 bases and J by 6 bases, 4 bases remained unmatched. The CDR3 has 12 amino acids. CDR3 sequence: CASSRDSGEQYF. The CDR3 DNA reads as TGTGCCAGCAGTCGGGACAGTGGCGAGCAGTACTTC.

The table lists this clone with a count of one. This chain uses TRBV12-3 or TRBV12-4 with TRBJ1-5; D call uncertain. V was clipped by 7 bases and J by 6 bases, with 10 bases between them. The CDR3 totals 12 residues. The CDR3 region is CASTPGGQPQHF. The CDR3 DNA reads as TGTGCCAGCACCCCCGGAGGTCAGCCCCAGCATTTT.

This rearrangement joins TRBV19 to TRBJ1-3; 10 bases map to TRBD1. The CDR3 totals 16 residues. Looked up from germline, CDR1 is LNHDA and CDR2 is SQIVND (reference sequence). J gave up 0 bases and V 6 bases, and 5 bases lay outside the gene matches. This CDR3 reads CASSRDRGSSGNTIYF. The CDR3 coding sequence is TGTGCCAGTAGCAGGGACAGGGGTTCCTCTGGAAACACCATATATTTT. The full variable domain, rest sourced from reference TRBV19 and TRBJ1-3, is DGGITQSPKYLFRKEGQNVTLSCEQNLNHDAMYWYRQDPGQGLRLIYYSQIVNDFQKGDIAEGYSVSREKKESFPLTVTSAQKNPTAFYLCASSRDRGSSGNTIYFGEGSWLTVV.

This clone was observed a single time. V is TRBV2 and J is TRBJ1-1; 10 nucleotides agree with TRBD1. Trimming cost V 7 bases and J 4 bases; bases outside gene matches: 6. Germline V gives CDR1 SNHLY, CDR2 FYNNEI. CDR3 size: 14 residues. The CDR3 DNA is TGTGCCAGCACCAGGACAGGGGGGAGCACTGAAGCTTTCTTT. Translating gives CASTRTGGSTEAFF.

V gene TRBV27 combines with J gene TRBJ1-1; D is uncertain. Trimming pared 7 bases from V and 8 bases from J, leaving 20 bases between. Germline lookup yields CDR1 MNHEY and CDR2 SMNVEV (reference sequence). The CDR3 spans 14 residues. The CDR3 here is CASTIREGVGEAFF. The CDR3 DNA is TGTGCCAGCACTATCCGGGAAGGTGTGGGAGAAGCTTTCTTT.

The genes are TRBV13 and TRBJ2-1, with a tentative D call TRBD1 (5 bases). Looked up from germline, CDR1 is PRHDT and CDR2 is FYEKMQ (reference sequence). The CDR3 sequence is 15 residues long. V was cut by 2 bases and J by 8 bases, with 16 bases left in between. CDR3 nucleotide sequence: TGTGCCAGCAGCTTATTTACCCCCAGGGTTGATGAGCAGTTCTTC. Its protein product is CASSLFTPRVDEQFF.

The sample holds one count of this clone. V and J are TRBV5-1 and TRBJ2-3, with D possibly being TRBD1 (5 bases). The CDR3 contains 13 residues. CDR1 is SGHRS, CDR2 YFSETQ, per germline. V gave up 7 bases and J gave up 2 bases, with 11 bases separating them. The CDR3 DNA follows: TGCGCCAGCTCAAGGGGTTACACAGATACGCAGTATTTT. It yields the protein CASSRGYTDTQYF. Combining the CDR3 with reference TRBV5-1 and TRBJ2-3 gives the whole variable domain KAGVTQTPRYLIKTRGQQVTLSCSPISGHRSVSWYQQTPGQGLQFLFEYFSETQRNKGNFPGRFSGRQFSNSRSEMNVSTLELGDSALYLCASSRGYTDTQYFGPGTRLTVL.

The V and J genes are TRBV14 and TRBJ1-2, with 10 nucleotides matching TRBD1. CDR1 and CDR2 (germline): SGHDN, FVKESK. J was trimmed by 3 bases and V by 6 bases; bases with no gene match: 19. The CDR3 covers 19 residues. This chain's CDR3 is CASSRLRRQGALGDYGYTF. CDR3 DNA: TGTGCCAGCAGTCGCCTGCGGCGACAGGGGGCTTTGGGTGACTATGGCTACACCTTC.

The gene calls are TRBV29-1 and TRBJ1-1, with no clear D. CDR1 and CDR2 from the germline V gene are SQVTM and ANQGSEA. V was pared by 3 bases and J by 3 bases, with 8 bases between. The CDR3 loop spans 12 amino acids. This chain's CDR3 is CSVEGRDTEAFF. DNA for the CDR3: TGCAGCGTTGAGGGTCGGGACACTGAAGCTTTCTTT.

V usage is TRBV19 and J usage is TRBJ1-2; 8 nucleotides match TRBD1. This CDR3 comprises 14 residues. V lost 4 bases and J lost 8; bases outside the gene matches: 9. Germline CDR1 LNHDA, CDR2 SQIVND (reference sequence). This CDR3 reads CASSTPGTGGGYTF. Written as DNA, the CDR3 is TGTGCCAGTAGTACCCCAGGGACAGGTGGCGGCTACACCTTC.

V and J are TRBV4-1 and TRBJ1-1; 8 bases fit TRBD1. The CDR3 sequence is 21 residues long. Germline V gives CDR1 MGHRA, CDR2 YSYEKL. With V trimmed by 0 bases and J by 5 bases, 23 bases remained unmatched. The CDR3 bases are TGCGCCAGCAGCCAAGATGAGATTGTTTTTTCCCTGACAGGGGAAGTGACTGAAGCTTTCTTT. Its translation is CASSQDEIVFSLTGEVTEAFF.

This rearrangement joins TRBV5-1 to TRBJ1-1; TRBD1 matches at 8 bases. Germline V gives CDR1 SGHRS, CDR2 YFSETQ. Trimming removed 0 bases from V and 0 bases from J; junction bases left unmatched: 7. CDR3 length: 17 residues. For the CDR3, the DNA is TGCGCCAGCAGCTTGGGGGCAGGGGGCGTCATGAACACTGAAGCTTTCTTT. Protein sequence: CASSLGAGGVMNTEAFF.

This sequence joins TRBV5-6 and TRBJ2-1; 8 positions match TRBD2. This CDR3 region has 14 residues. CDR1 and CDR2 (germline): SGHDT, YYEEEE. With 8 bases clipped from V and 4 bases from J, the junction kept 8 bases outside the gene matches. CDR3 nucleotide sequence: TGTGCCAGTTACCCGGGGGGGTTTTACAATGAGCAGTTCTTC. Translation: CASYPGGFYNEQFF.

The rearrangement uses TRBV6-5 and TRBJ1-1; TRBD1 matches 9 bases. Germline loops: CDR1 MNHEY, CDR2 SVGAGI. This CDR3 has 14 amino acids. After removal of 0 bases from V and 11 bases from J, the junction contained 7 bases not matched to a gene. CDR3 protein: CASSYSGDRVGAFF. The CDR3 bases are TGTGCCAGCAGTTACTCGGGGGACAGGGTGGGCGCTTTCTTT.

This sequence joins TRBV10-1 and TRBJ2-3; the D is unclear. The CDR3 is 13 residues long. Trimming cost V 2 bases and J 9 bases, with 12 bases left between them. The germline V gene encodes CDR1 WNHNN and CDR2 SYGVQD (reference sequence). The CDR3 region has the DNA TGCGCCAGCAGTGAGGCAGGTTTGGAAACGCAGTATTTT. It specifies CASSEAGLETQYF.

The chain has TRBV29-1 and TRBJ1-2; 9 nucleotides agree with TRBD1. CDR1 and CDR2 from the germline V gene are SQVTM and ANQGSEA. The V and J ends lost 6 bases and 8 bases, in that order; junction bases with no gene match: 4. This CDR3 region has 11 residues. The CDR3 loop is CSVTGGWGYTF. The CDR3 DNA follows: TGCAGCGTAACAGGGGGCTGGGGCTACACCTTC.

The chain links TRBV7-9 to TRBJ1-1, with D perhaps matching TRBD1 (6 bases). The V and J ends lost 1 base and 7 bases respectively, with 16 bases between them. The CDR3 sequence is 15 residues long. The germline CDR1 and CDR2 sequences are SEHNR and FQNEAQ (reference sequence). CDR3 DNA sequence: TGTGCCAGCAGCTTAGGAGGGCAGGGGCCTCTTGAAGCTTTCTTT. Amino acid sequence: CASSLGGQGPLEAFF.

The chain is built from TRBV6-2 or TRBV6-3 and TRBJ1-2, with 7 bases matching TRBD1. Germline trimming cut 5 bases from V and 7 bases from J; bases unmatched to any gene: 4. CDR1 and CDR2 (germline): MNHEY, SVGEGT. The CDR3 runs 12 residues. The CDR3 DNA reads TGTGCCAGCAGTAAAGACAGGGCTGGCTACACCTTC. Translated: CASSKDRAGYTF.

As regards this clone: The same CDR3 can be traced to other DNA sequences in this sample. The V call is TRBV7-9, the J call TRBJ2-5, with D possibly TRBD1 on 6 matching bases. Germline V gene lookup returns CDR1 SEHNR and CDR2 FQNEAQ (reference sequence). This CDR3 region has 12 residues. Trimming stripped 8 bases from V and 5 bases from J, with 12 bases between. CDR3 sequence (DNA): TGTGCCAGCTCACCCCAGGGGGAGACCCAGTACTTC. This gives the protein CASSPQGETQYF.

The chain couples TRBV25-1 to TRBJ2-5, with TRBD1 matching 9 bases. J lost 5 bases, V lost 6 bases, and 4 bases had no gene match. Germline CDR1 is MGHDK and CDR2 is SYGVNS. The CDR3 has 13 residues. The CDR3 DNA sequence: TGTGCCAGCAGACAGGGGGCATTGGAGACCCAGTACTTC. It specifies CASRQGALETQYF.

To note about this clone: The identical CDR3 is also encoded by other nucleotide sequences in the sample. The genes are TRBV7-2 and TRBJ2-3, with 8 bases aligning to TRBD2. Unmatched junction bases numbered 4, after V lost 2 bases and J lost 6 bases. The CDR3 is made up of 14 amino acids. Germline values: CDR1 SGHTA, CDR2 FQGNSA. CDR3 bases: TGTGCCAGCAGCTTAACGGGGGGGCTGGATACGCAGTATTTT. It translates to CASSLTGGLDTQYF.

The chain combines TRBV12-2 with TRBJ2-1; the table's D call of TRBD1 was not tested on the DNA. TRBV12-2 is shown as a pseudogene. The CDR3 covers 16 residues. CDR3 residues: CASRSTTRQVYNEQFF. The CDR3 DNA is TGTGCAAGTCGCTCCACGACCCGACAGGTGTACAATGAGCAGTTCTTC.